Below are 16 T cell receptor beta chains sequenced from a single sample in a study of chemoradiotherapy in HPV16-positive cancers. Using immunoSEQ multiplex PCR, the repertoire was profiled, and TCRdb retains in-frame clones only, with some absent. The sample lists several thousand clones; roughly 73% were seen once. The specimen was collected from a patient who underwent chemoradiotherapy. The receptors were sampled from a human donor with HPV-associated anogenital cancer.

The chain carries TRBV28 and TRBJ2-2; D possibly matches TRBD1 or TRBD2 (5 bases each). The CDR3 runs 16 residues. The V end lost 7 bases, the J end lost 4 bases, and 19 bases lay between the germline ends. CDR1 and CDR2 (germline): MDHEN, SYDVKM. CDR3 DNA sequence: TGTGCCAGCAACCACACCGGGGCTTACATCACCGGGGAGCTGTTTTTT. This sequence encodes CASNHTGAYITGELFF.

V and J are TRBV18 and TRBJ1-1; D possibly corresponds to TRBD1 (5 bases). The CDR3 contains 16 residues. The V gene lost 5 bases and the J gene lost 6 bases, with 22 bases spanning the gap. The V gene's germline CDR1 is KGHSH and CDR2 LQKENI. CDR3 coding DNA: TGTGCCAGCTCAAACCGGGACTCAAAAACGGGGGCTGAAGCTTTCTTT. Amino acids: CASSNRDSKTGAEAFF.

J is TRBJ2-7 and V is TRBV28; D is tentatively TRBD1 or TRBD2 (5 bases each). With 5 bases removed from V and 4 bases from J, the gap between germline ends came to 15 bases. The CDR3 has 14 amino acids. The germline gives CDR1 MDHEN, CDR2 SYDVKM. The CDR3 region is CASSPRQTKYEQYF. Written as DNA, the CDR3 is TGTGCCAGCAGTCCGAGACAGACTAAATACGAGCAGTACTTC.

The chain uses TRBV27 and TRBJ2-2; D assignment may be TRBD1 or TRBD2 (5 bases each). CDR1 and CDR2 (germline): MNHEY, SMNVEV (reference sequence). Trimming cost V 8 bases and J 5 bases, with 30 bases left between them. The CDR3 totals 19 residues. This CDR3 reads CASRYLEVGSSGGTGELFF. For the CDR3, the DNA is TGTGCCAGCCGCTACCTAGAAGTTGGATCTAGTGGGGGAACCGGGGAGCTGTTTTTT.

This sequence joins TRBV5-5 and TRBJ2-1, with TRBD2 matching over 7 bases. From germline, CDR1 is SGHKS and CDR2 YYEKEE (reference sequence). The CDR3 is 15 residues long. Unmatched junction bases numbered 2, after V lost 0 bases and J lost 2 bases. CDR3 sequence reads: CASSLGRGTYNEQFF. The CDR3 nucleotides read TGTGCCAGCAGCTTGGGGCGGGGGACCTACAATGAGCAGTTCTTC. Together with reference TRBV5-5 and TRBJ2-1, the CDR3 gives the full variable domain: DAGVTQSPTHLIKTRGQQVTLRCSPISGHKSVSWYQQVLGQGPQFIFQYYEKEERGRGNFPDRFSARQFPNYSSELNVNALLLGDSALYLCASSLGRGTYNEQFFGPGTRLTVL.

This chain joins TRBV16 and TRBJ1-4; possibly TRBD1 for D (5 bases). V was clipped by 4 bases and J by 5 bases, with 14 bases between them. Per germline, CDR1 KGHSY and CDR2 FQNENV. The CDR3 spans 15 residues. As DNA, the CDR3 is TGTGCCAGCAGCCTAAAGTCAGGGCCAAATGAAAAACTGTTTTTT. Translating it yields CASSLKSGPNEKLFF.

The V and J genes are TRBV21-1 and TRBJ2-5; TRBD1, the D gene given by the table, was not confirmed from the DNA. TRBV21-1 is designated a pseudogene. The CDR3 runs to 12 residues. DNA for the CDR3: TGTGCCGGCCCGGGACAGCAAGAGACCCAGTACTTC. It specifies CAGPGQQETQYF.

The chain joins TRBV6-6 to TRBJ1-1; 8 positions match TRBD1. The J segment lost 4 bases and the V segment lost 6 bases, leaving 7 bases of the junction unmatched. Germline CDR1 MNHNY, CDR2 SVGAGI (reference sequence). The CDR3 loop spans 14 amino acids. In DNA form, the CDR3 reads TGTGCCAGCAGGTCAGGGGGCAGTGGCACTGAAGCTTTCTTT. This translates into CASRSGGSGTEAFF.

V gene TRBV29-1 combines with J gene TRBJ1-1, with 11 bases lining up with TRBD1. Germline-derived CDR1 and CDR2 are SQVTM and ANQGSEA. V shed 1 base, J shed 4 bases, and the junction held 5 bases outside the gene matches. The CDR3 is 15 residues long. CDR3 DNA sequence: TGCAGCGTTGAAGGAGGGACAGGGGGTTTCACTGAAGCTTTCTTT. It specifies CSVEGGTGGFTEAFF.

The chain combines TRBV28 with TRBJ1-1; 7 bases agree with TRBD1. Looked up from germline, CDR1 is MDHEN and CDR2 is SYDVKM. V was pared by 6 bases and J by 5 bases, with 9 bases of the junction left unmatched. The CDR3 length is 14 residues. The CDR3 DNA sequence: TGTGCCAGCAGATACAGGGGCGGGAGGACTGAAGCTTTCTTT. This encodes CASRYRGGRTEAFF.

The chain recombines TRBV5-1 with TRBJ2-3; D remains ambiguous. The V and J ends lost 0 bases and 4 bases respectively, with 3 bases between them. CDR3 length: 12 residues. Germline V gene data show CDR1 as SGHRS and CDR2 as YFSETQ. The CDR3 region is CASSLGADTQYF. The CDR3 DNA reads TGCGCCAGCAGCTTGGGAGCAGATACGCAGTATTTT.

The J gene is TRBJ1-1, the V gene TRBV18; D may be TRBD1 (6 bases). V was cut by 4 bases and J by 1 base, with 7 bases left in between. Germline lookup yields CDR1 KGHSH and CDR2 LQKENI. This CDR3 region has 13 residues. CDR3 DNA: TGTGCCAGCTCACAGGACAGGAACACTGAAGCTTTCTTT. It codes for CASSQDRNTEAFF.

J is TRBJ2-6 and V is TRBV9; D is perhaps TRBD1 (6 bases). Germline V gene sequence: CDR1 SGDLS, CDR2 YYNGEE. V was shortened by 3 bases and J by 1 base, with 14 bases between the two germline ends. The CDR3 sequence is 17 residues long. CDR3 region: CASSATGTRSGANVLTF. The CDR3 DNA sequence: TGTGCCAGCAGCGCTACAGGGACCAGGTCTGGGGCCAACGTCCTGACTTTC.

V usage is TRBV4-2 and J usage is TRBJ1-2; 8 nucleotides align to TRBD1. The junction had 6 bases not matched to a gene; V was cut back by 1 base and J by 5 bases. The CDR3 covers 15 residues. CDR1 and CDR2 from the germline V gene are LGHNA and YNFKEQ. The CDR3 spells CASSQGRWTGYGYTF. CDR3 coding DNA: TGTGCCAGCAGCCAAGGACGTTGGACAGGGTATGGCTACACCTTC.

The CDR3 loop reads CASSATTGLVNTIYF. The CDR3 region has the DNA TGTGCCAGTAGTGCTACGACAGGGTTGGTAAACACCATATATTTT. The rearrangement uses TRBV19 and TRBJ1-3, with 7 nucleotides matching TRBD1. The CDR3 is made up of 15 amino acids. V trimming: 5 bases; J trimming: 6 bases; junction bases outside the gene matches: 10. CDR1 and CDR2 (germline): LNHDA, SQIVND (reference sequence).

CDR3 bases: TGTGCCAGCAGCCATAACACCGGGGAGCTGTTTTTT. Translation gives CASSHNTGELFF. V and J are TRBV4-2 and TRBJ2-2; D remains unclear. The CDR3 contains 12 residues. Germline CDR1 is LGHNA and CDR2 is YNFKEQ. V was pared by 3 bases and J by 2 bases, with 1 base between.